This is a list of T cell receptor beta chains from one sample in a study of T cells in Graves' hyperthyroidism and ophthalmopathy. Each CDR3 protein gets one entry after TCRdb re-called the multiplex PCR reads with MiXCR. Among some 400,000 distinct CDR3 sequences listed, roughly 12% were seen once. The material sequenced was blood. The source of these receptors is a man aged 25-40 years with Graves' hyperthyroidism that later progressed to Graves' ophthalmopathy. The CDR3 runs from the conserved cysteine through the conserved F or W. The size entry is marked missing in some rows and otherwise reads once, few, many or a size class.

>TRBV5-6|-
CASSLEHSYNSPLHF
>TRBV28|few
CATTWEVARNQPQHF
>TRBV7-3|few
CASSSSGQATNTGELLF
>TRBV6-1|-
CASRGTSGASQYF
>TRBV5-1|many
CASSWRAPNTEAFF
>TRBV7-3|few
CASSLLGLDEQYF
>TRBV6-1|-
CASSGSNSPLHF
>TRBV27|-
CASSSAGGPGGTQYF
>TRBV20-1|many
CSAGDSFSYNEQFF
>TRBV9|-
CASSTTGKNTEAFF
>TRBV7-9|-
CASSLYSGVGEKLFF
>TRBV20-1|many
CSASSGLADTQYF
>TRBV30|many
CAWSETGIYGYTF
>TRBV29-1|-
CSVAQRGKYNEQFF
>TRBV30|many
CAWSVGVTEAFF
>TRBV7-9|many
CASSPGLVQFF
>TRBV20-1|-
CSARGRTAKNQPQHF
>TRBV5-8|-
CASSLVGAQGTEAFF
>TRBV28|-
CASSLSGGGMLYNEQFF
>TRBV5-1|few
CASSTTSGGPPYQETQYF
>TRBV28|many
CASSLWASGATSYEQYF
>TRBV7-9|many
CASSLRDSSYEQYF
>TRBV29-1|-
CSVDPGLQETQYF
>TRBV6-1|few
CASREDRGGGELFF
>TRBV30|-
CAWKGYFGNTIYF
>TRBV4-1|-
CASSQGVRGETQYF
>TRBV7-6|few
CASSLALDRANTGELFF
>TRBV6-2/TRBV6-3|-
CASSGKGGYSNQPQHF
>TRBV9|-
CASSSGHTSNTDTQYF
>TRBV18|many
CASLDRGLMNTEAFF
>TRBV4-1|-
CASSPRGGIQPQHF
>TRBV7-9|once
CASSLGQSYIQYF
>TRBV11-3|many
CASSSSEERGPASYF
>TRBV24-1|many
CATSDSLTGTGHEKLFF
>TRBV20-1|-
CSARNGTSGGARETQYF
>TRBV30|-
CAWSRGGADTRYF
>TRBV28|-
CASSYRRGNTIYF
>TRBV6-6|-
CASSYWAGEEQYF
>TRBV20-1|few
CSAPTSTSYNEQFF
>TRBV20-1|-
CSETGNTEAFF
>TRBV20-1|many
CSARESLGLISNQPQHF
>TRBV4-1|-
CASSQDRNRAYGNTIYF
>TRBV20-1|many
CSAEAAGNNQPQHF
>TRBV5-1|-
CASSQNTEALF
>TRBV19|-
CASSPGTGPFNEQFF